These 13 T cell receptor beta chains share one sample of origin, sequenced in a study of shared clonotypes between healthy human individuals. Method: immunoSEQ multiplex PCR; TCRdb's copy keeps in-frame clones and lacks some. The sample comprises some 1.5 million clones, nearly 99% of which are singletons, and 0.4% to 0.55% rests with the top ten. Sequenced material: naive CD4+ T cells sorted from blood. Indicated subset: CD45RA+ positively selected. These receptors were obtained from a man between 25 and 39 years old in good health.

CDR3 nucleotide sequence: TGCGCCAGCAGCCCATGGGACTACGAGAACACCGGGGAGCTGTTTTTT. Protein: CASSPWDYENTGELFF. The chain combines TRBV4-3 with TRBJ2-2, with TRBD2 matching over 7 bases. The CDR3 sequence is 16 residues long. The trim removed 4 bases at V and 1 base at J, leaving 6 bases unmatched. The V gene's germline CDR1 is LGHNA and CDR2 YSLEER.

CDR3 DNA sequence: TGCGCCAGCAGCTTCCTGCTAGCGGGAGTCGCAGATACGCAGTATTTT. Protein sequence: CASSFLLAGVADTQYF. The chain uses TRBV5-1 and TRBJ2-3, with 10 bases matching TRBD2. With 2 bases clipped from V and 4 bases from J, the junction kept 7 bases outside the gene matches. In germline, CDR1 is SGHRS, CDR2 YFSETQ. This CDR3 has 16 residues.

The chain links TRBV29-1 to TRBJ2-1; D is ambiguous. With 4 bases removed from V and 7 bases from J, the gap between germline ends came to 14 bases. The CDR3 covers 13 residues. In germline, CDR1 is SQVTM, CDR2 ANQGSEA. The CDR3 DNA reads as TGCAGCGTTGTGGGCCTCCCGAGGAATGAGCAGTTCTTC. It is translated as CSVVGLPRNEQFF.

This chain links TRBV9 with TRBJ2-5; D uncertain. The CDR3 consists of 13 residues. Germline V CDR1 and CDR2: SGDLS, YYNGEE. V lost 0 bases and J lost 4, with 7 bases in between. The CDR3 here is CASSVGRRETQYF. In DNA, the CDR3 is TGTGCCAGCAGCGTAGGTAGAAGAGAGACCCAGTACTTC. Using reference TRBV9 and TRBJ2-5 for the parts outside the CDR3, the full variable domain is DSGVTQTPKHLITATGQRVTLRCSPRSGDLSVYWYQQSLDQGLQFLIQYYNGEERAKGNILERFSAQQFPDLHSELNLSSLELGDSALYFCASSVGRRETQYFGPGTRLLVL.

The CDR3 region is CAISDGGSGSSYNEQFF. For the CDR3, the DNA is TGTGCCATCAGTGACGGCGGGAGCGGGAGCTCCTACAATGAGCAGTTCTTC. The chain is built from TRBV10-3 and TRBJ2-1; 8 bases line up with TRBD2. V lost 3 bases and J lost 0; bases outside the gene matches: 7. CDR3 length: 17 residues. CDR1 and CDR2 (germline): ENHRY, SYGVKD.

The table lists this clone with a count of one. The CDR3 DNA follows: TGCGCCAGCACCTCTTCCGGGACAGGGGCCGGGAATGAGCAGTTCTTC. Translated, it gives CASTSSGTGAGNEQFF. The chain employs TRBV10-1 and TRBJ2-1, with TRBD1 identical over 10 bases. The germline gives CDR1 WNHNN, CDR2 SYGVQD (reference sequence). Losses at the gene ends were 7 bases for V and 7 bases for J; bases not matched to a gene: 13. The CDR3 runs 16 residues.

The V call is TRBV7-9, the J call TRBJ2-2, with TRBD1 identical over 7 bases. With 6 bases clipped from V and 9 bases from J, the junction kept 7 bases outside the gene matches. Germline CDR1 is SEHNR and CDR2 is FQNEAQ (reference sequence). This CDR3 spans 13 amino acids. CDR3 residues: CASRRQGSWELFF. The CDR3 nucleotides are TGTGCCAGCAGGCGACAGGGTTCCTGGGAGCTGTTTTTT.

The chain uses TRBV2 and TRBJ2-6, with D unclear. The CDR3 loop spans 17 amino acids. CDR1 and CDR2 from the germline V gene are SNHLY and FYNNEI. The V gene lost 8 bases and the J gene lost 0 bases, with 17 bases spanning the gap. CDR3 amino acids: CASGALGSLSGANVLTF. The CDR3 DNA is TGTGCCAGCGGCGCTTTAGGATCCCTCTCTGGGGCCAACGTCCTGACTTTC.

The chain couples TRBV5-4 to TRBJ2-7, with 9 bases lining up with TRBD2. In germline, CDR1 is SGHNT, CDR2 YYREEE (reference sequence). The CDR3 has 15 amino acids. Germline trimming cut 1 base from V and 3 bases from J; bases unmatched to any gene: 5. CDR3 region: CASSLYLAGNYEQYF. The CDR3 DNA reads TGTGCCAGCAGCTTGTATCTAGCGGGAAACTACGAGCAGTACTTC.

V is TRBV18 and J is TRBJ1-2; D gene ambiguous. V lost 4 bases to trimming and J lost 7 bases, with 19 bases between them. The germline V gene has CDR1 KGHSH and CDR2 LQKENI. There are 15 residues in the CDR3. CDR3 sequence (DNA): TGTGCCAGCTCACGAATGGACGGACTTCGGGGTGGCTACACCTTC. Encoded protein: CASSRMDGLRGGYTF.

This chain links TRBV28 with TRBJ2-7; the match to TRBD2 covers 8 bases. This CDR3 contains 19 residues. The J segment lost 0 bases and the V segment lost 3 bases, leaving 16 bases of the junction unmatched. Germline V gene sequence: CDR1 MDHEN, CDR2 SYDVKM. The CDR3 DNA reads TGTGCCAGCAGTTTCCCCTCCGGGAGGGAGGAGAGGAGCTCCTACGAGCAGTACTTC. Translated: CASSFPSGREERSSYEQYF.

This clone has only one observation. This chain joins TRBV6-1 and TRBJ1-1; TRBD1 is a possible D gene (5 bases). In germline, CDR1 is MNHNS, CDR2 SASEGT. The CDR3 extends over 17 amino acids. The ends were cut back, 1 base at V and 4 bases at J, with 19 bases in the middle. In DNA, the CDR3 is TGTGCCAGCAGTGAAGTGCTTGTCGAGCTTGGGGGCACTGAAGCTTTCTTT. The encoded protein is CASSEVLVELGGTEAFF.

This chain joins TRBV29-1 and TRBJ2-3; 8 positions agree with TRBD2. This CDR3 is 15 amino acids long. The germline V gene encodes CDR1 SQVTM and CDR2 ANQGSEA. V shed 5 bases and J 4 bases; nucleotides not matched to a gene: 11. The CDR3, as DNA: TGCAGCGTTCGGGGGGGCACTAGTCGCCCAGATACGCAGTATTTT. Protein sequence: CSVRGGTSRPDTQYF.